Below, 31 T cell receptor beta chains from the same sample are listed, as sequenced in a study of T cell responses to AZD1222 COVID-19 vaccine. Assay used: immunoSEQ multiplex PCR; TCRdb lists only in-frame clones, some missing. This table has 75,000 to 100,000 clones, 85% to 95% appearing once. Specimen: peripheral blood, collected on day 0 of AZD1222 vaccination. These receptor sequences come from an adult in good health.

This chain links TRBV2 with TRBJ1-5; unclear D gene. The ends were cut back, 5 bases at V and 4 bases at J, with 3 bases in the middle. This CDR3 comprises 11 residues. The V gene's germline CDR1 is SNHLY and CDR2 FYNNEI. The CDR3 loop reads CASSLNQPQHF. In DNA form, the CDR3 reads TGTGCCAGCAGTTTAAATCAGCCCCAGCATTTT.

The chain combines TRBV19 with TRBJ2-1; the match to TRBD1 covers 7 bases. Looked up from germline, CDR1 is LNHDA and CDR2 is SQIVND (reference sequence). The CDR3 covers 13 residues. The V and J ends lost 5 bases and 6 bases, in that order; junction bases with no gene match: 4. CDR3 protein: CASSLGTANEQFF. The CDR3 DNA is TGTGCCAGTAGTCTGGGGACAGCCAATGAGCAGTTCTTC.

The chain is built from TRBV28 and TRBJ1-2; weak D call: TRBD1 (5 bases). The CDR3 contains 15 residues. CDR1 and CDR2 from the germline V gene are MDHEN and SYDVKM. V was clipped by 4 bases and J by 4 bases, with 16 bases between them. In DNA form, the CDR3 reads TGTGCCAGCAGTTCCGGGGTGAGACAGCGCTATGGCTACACCTTC. This translates into CASSSGVRQRYGYTF.

The chain is built from TRBV6-5 and TRBJ2-7; 8 nucleotides agree with TRBD2. J was trimmed by 4 bases and V by 10 bases; bases with no gene match: 9. The CDR3 runs to 13 residues. From germline, CDR1 is MNHEY and CDR2 SVGAGI. CDR3 in amino acids: CATGGSGSYEQYF. The CDR3 bases are TGTGCCACTGGGGGGAGCGGGAGTTACGAGCAGTACTTC.

The chain combines TRBV14 with TRBJ2-7; 10 positions match TRBD2. The CDR3 is made up of 14 amino acids. Germline-derived CDR1 and CDR2 are SGHDN and FVKESK. Germline trimming cut 4 bases from V and 1 base from J; bases unmatched to any gene: 1. CDR3 sequence (DNA): TGTGCCAGCAGCCGACTAGCGGGTTCCTACGAGCAGTACTTC. Translation gives CASSRLAGSYEQYF.

The chain combines TRBV5-5 with TRBJ1-3, with D possibly TRBD1 on 5 matching bases. This CDR3 has 16 residues. V lost 2 bases to trimming and J lost 1 base, with 13 bases between them. The germline V gene has CDR1 SGHKS and CDR2 YYEKEE (reference sequence). Written as DNA, the CDR3 is TGTGCCAGCAGCTTCTCCCTTGGGGGATCTGGAAACACCATATATTTT. It encodes CASSFSLGGSGNTIYF.

The J gene is TRBJ2-5, the V gene TRBV6-5, with D possibly being TRBD1 (6 bases). Germline V lookup: CDR1 MNHEY, CDR2 SVGAGI. The CDR3 covers 15 residues. Trimming stripped 2 bases from V and 4 bases from J, with 14 bases between. As DNA, the CDR3 is TGTGCCAGCAGTTACGTTAGGACAGATGGAGAGACCCAGTACTTC. Translated, it gives CASSYVRTDGETQYF.

The J gene is TRBJ1-6, the V gene TRBV18; unclear D gene. The CDR3 loop spans 15 amino acids. Between the trimmed V and J ends, which lost 3 bases and 6 bases, there was a span of 12 bases. Germline V gives CDR1 KGHSH, CDR2 LQKENI. CDR3 loop: CASSPSGDSNSPLHF. CDR3 in DNA: TGTGCCAGCTCACCGTCCGGGGATTCTAATTCACCCCTCCACTTT. The entire variable domain, with the rest obtained from reference TRBV18 and TRBJ1-6, is as follows: NAGVMQNPRHLVRRRGQEARLRCSPMKGHSHVYWYRQLPEEGLKFMVYLQKENIIDESGMPKERFSAEFPKEGPSILRIQQVVRGDSAAYFCASSPSGDSNSPLHFGNGTRLTVT.

The chain couples TRBV5-1 to TRBJ2-1; 9 nucleotides agree with TRBD1. Germline-derived CDR1 and CDR2 are SGHRS and YFSETQ. V lost 3 bases, J lost 7 bases, and 2 bases stayed unmatched. The CDR3 runs 13 residues. DNA of the CDR3: TGCGCCAGCAGCTGGGACAGGGTGAATGAGCAGTTCTTC. Translated, it gives CASSWDRVNEQFF.

The chain combines TRBV5-4 with TRBJ2-7; 8 nucleotides match TRBD2. The V gene's germline CDR1 is SGHNT and CDR2 YYREEE (reference sequence). V was clipped by 2 bases and J by 6 bases; unmatched bases: 4. The CDR3 is made up of 13 amino acids. CDR3 protein: CASSLAGVSEQYF. CDR3 nucleotide sequence: TGTGCCAGCAGCTTAGCGGGAGTCTCCGAGCAGTACTTC.

The chain joins TRBV5-1 to TRBJ1-5; 8 bases match TRBD1. Germline V gene sequence: CDR1 SGHRS, CDR2 YFSETQ. The CDR3 sequence is 15 residues long. Germline trimming cut 0 bases from V and 6 bases from J; bases unmatched to any gene: 5. CDR3 protein: CASSLDRGIGQPQHF. CDR3 nucleotides: TGCGCCAGCAGCTTGGACAGGGGGATTGGTCAGCCCCAGCATTTT.

The chain uses TRBV6-2 or TRBV6-3 and TRBJ2-5, with TRBD2 matching 11 bases. The V segment lost 7 bases and the J segment 0 bases; nucleotides outside the gene matches: 4. This CDR3 contains 15 residues. Germline V gene sequence: CDR1 MNHEY, CDR2 SVGEGT. The CDR3 region has the DNA TGTGCCAGCAACCCGACTAGCGGGAACCAAGAGACCCAGTACTTC. Translation: CASNPTSGNQETQYF.

The V gene is TRBV14, the J gene TRBJ2-7; D remains unclear. Trimming left V 3 bases short and J 4 bases short, with 4 bases between. This CDR3 has 11 amino acids. Germline V gene data show CDR1 as SGHDN and CDR2 as FVKESK. CDR3 in amino acids: CASSHIYEQYF. The CDR3 nucleotides read TGTGCCAGCAGCCATATTTACGAGCAGTACTTC. Complete variable domain (other parts from reference TRBV14 and TRBJ2-7): EAGVTQFPSHSVIEKGQTVTLRCDPISGHDNLYWYRRVMGKEIKFLLHFVKESKQDESGMPNNRFLAERTGGTYSTLKVQPAELEDSGVYFCASSHIYEQYFGPGTRLTVT.

The chain combines TRBV5-5 with TRBJ2-3; the D gene is possibly TRBD1 (6 bases). Germline V gives CDR1 SGHKS, CDR2 YYEKEE (reference sequence). The V end was cut by 7 bases, the J end by 5 bases, with 17 bases between. There are 14 residues in the CDR3. The CDR3 bases are TGTGCCAGCGCTACAGACAGGTTGGAAGATACGCAGTATTTT. This sequence encodes CASATDRLEDTQYF.

V usage is TRBV10-3 and J usage is TRBJ1-1; D remains unclear. Trimming took off 3 bases at V and 0 bases at J, with 5 bases between the two ends. The germline V gene encodes CDR1 ENHRY and CDR2 SYGVKD. The CDR3 is 13 residues long. CDR3 bases: TGTGCCATCAGTGATGGGATGAACACTGAAGCTTTCTTT. This codes for CAISDGMNTEAFF.

V usage is TRBV29-1 and J usage is TRBJ2-7, with 7 bases identical to TRBD1. CDR3 length: 12 residues. V shed 4 bases and J 2 bases; nucleotides not matched to a gene: 2. Germline V gene lookup returns CDR1 SQVTM and CDR2 ANQGSEA. The DNA of the CDR3 is TGCAGCGTTGGGGGACAGACCTACGAGCAGTACTTC. Amino acids: CSVGGQTYEQYF.

The chain combines TRBV7-3 with TRBJ2-3; D might be TRBD2 (6 bases). Germline values: CDR1 SGHTA, CDR2 FQGTGA. This CDR3 is built from 14 residues. Trimming left V 4 bases short and J 4 bases short, with 12 bases between. Here the CDR3 reads CASSSLGGADTQYF. The DNA for the CDR3 is TGTGCCAGCAGCTCCCTAGGCGGGGCAGATACGCAGTATTTT. Full variable domain (outside the CDR3, taken from reference TRBV7-3 and TRBJ2-3): GAGVSQTPSNKVTEKGKYVELRCDPISGHTALYWYRQSLGQGPEFLIYFQGTGAADDSGLPNDRFFAVRPEGSVSTLKIQRTERGDSAVYLCASSSLGGADTQYFGPGTRLTVL.

To note about this clone: One end of the junction is discordant with germline, which a read error may explain. The V gene is TRBV19, the J gene TRBJ1-5; TRBD1 matches 10 bases. Germline CDR1 LNHDA, CDR2 SQIVND (reference sequence). The CDR3 loop spans 15 amino acids. The CDR3 loop is CASTKGQGPDQPQHF. The CDR3 nucleotides are TGTGCCAGTACCAAGGGACAGGGGCCAGATCAACCCCAGCATTTT.

The chain links TRBV28 to TRBJ2-7, with D possibly TRBD2 on 6 matching bases. The V gene's germline CDR1 is MDHEN and CDR2 SYDVKM. Deletions cut 7 bases from V and 4 bases from J, with 17 bases between. CDR3 length: 14 amino acids. CDR3 sequence (DNA): TGTGCCAGCACCGCGCCGGGACTTAAATACGAGCAGTACTTC. It codes for CASTAPGLKYEQYF.

This chain connects TRBV18 to TRBJ1-4; D not certain. The CDR3 has 13 residues. V was clipped by 3 bases and J by 5 bases, with 7 bases between them. Germline lookup yields CDR1 KGHSH and CDR2 LQKENI. CDR3 sequence (DNA): TGTGCCAGCTCACCCCCTTCGAATGAAAAACTGTTTTTT. Its translation is CASSPPSNEKLFF.

This clone was counted only a few times. The chain recombines TRBV10-2 with TRBJ1-5, with 8 positions matching TRBD1. This CDR3 region has 16 residues. CDR1 is WSHSY and CDR2 is SAAADI in the germline V gene. V was clipped by 8 bases and J by 2 bases; unmatched bases: 11. The CDR3 reads CASLRQGWIGNQPQHF. CDR3 sequence (DNA): TGCGCCAGCCTGCGACAGGGGTGGATTGGCAATCAGCCCCAGCATTTT.

The gene calls are TRBV19 and TRBJ2-5; possible D gene TRBD2, 6 bases. V was pared by 7 bases and J by 7 bases, with 22 bases between. The CDR3 is 15 residues long. CDR1 is LNHDA, CDR2 SQIVND, per germline (reference sequence). CDR3 sequence reads: CASTPGGSPPGTQYF. The CDR3 DNA sequence: TGTGCCAGTACCCCTGGGGGGAGCCCCCCCGGGACCCAGTACTTC.

This chain links TRBV7-2 with TRBJ2-1; TRBD2 matches 9 bases. The CDR3 extends over 14 amino acids. In germline, CDR1 is SGHTA, CDR2 FQGNSA. With 5 bases clipped from V and 6 bases from J, the junction kept 5 bases outside the gene matches. CDR3 sequence reads: CASSPGLARNEQFF. The CDR3, as DNA: TGTGCCAGCAGCCCGGGACTAGCCCGCAATGAGCAGTTCTTC.

V gene TRBV3-1 (or the pseudogene TRBV3-2) combines with J gene TRBJ2-7; 7 nucleotides match TRBD1. The CDR3 is 14 amino acids. Germline lookup yields CDR1 LGHDT and CDR2 YNNKEL (reference sequence). With V trimmed by 4 bases and J by 2 bases, 5 bases remained unmatched. CDR3 residues: CASSRDRGAYEQYF. The CDR3 DNA is TGTGCCAGCAGCCGGGACAGAGGGGCCTACGAGCAGTACTTC.

The CDR3 DNA reads TGTGCCAGTAGCTTAACCGGGATCCAAGAGACCCAGTACTTC. Its protein is CASSLTGIQETQYF. The chain has TRBV19 and TRBJ2-5, with D tentatively TRBD2 (5 bases). Germline V lookup: CDR1 LNHDA, CDR2 SQIVND (reference sequence). This CDR3 contains 14 residues. V lost 6 bases and J lost 1, with 12 bases in between.

This chain joins TRBV9 and TRBJ2-1, with TRBD2 matching over 9 bases. Germline V gene data show CDR1 as SGDLS and CDR2 as YYNGEE. Unmatched junction bases numbered 7, after V lost 3 bases and J lost 3 bases. CDR3 size: 16 residues. The CDR3 region is CASSATVAGVYNEQFF. The CDR3 nucleotides read TGTGCCAGCAGCGCCACGGTAGCGGGGGTCTACAATGAGCAGTTCTTC.

The chain links TRBV3-1 (or the pseudogene TRBV3-2) to TRBJ2-4; 9 bases map to TRBD2. Germline assignment: CDR1 LGHDT and CDR2 YNNKEL (reference sequence). The CDR3 spans 18 residues. J was trimmed by 7 bases and V by 1 base; bases with no gene match: 14. The CDR3: CASSQVGQAGGGRNIQYF. The CDR3 bases are TGTGCCAGCAGCCAAGTGGGTCAAGCGGGGGGCGGCCGTAACATTCAGTACTTC.

V usage is TRBV5-1 and J usage is TRBJ2-1; 10 bases align to TRBD2. Unmatched junction bases numbered 4, after V lost 0 bases and J lost 7 bases. Germline V lookup: CDR1 SGHRS, CDR2 YFSETQ. The CDR3 is made up of 15 amino acids. The CDR3 region has the DNA TGCGCCAGCAGCTTGGAGGCTAGCGGGAGTAATGAGCAGTTCTTC. This sequence encodes CASSLEASGSNEQFF.

J is TRBJ2-7 and V is TRBV7-3; 7 bases line up with TRBD1. J lost 6 bases, V lost 6 bases, and 8 bases had no gene match. In germline, CDR1 is SGHTA, CDR2 FQGTGA. This CDR3 region has 13 residues. The CDR3 region has the DNA TGTGCCAGCAGTAGGACAGGTGGGGGCGAGCAGTACTTC. Translation gives CASSRTGGGEQYF.

The gene calls are TRBV28 and TRBJ1-1; D is unclear. The CDR3 runs to 14 residues. V shed 7 bases and J shed 5 bases, with 17 bases lying between them. The germline V gene has CDR1 MDHEN and CDR2 SYDVKM. This chain's CDR3 is CASTKPLGRTEAFF. CDR3 bases: TGTGCCAGCACCAAACCCCTGGGGAGGACTGAAGCTTTCTTT.

The chain is built from TRBV9 and TRBJ2-7; perhaps D is TRBD1 or TRBD2 (5 bases each). Deletions cut 3 bases from V and 1 base from J, with 23 bases between. CDR3 length: 18 amino acids. Germline V CDR1 and CDR2: SGDLS, YYNGEE. In DNA, the CDR3 is TGTGCCAGCAGCGCACCCGGTAAAGGAGGACACGGATCCTACGAGCAGTACTTC. Residues: CASSAPGKGGHGSYEQYF.